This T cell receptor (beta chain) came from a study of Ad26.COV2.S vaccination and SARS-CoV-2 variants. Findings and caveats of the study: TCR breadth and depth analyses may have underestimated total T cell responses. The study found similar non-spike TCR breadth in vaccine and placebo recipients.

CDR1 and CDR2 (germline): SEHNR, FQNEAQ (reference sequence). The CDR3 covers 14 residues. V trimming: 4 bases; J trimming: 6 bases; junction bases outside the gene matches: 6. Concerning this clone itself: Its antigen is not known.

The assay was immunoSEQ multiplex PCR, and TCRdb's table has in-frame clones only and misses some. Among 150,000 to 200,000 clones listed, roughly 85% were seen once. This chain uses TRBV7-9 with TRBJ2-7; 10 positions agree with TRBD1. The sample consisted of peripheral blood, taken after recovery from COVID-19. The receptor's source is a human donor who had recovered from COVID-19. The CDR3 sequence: CASSSRDRGFEQYF. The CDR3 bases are TGTGCCAGCAGCTCAAGGGACAGGGGCTTCGAGCAGTACTTC.